The 21 T cell receptor beta chains listed next were all sequenced from one sample in a study of CD8 T cells in ankylosing spondylitis (dated by TCRdb to 2017 to 2019). The protocol used for the library was 5' RACE. Sequencing instrument: Illumina MiSeq. The public reads were reanalyzed by TCRdb: fastp trimming at Q25, MiXCR alignment, in-frame beta chains only. Entries that share a CDR3 protein sequence are merged under the most common genes and DNA. The sample contains approximately 25,000 distinct CDR3 sequences, around 16% of them found a single time. The leading ten clones occupy around 28% of the sample. Input material: blood. Every receptor here comes from a male donor with ankylosing spondylitis or in good health (not recorded which).

The sample holds a few counts of this clonotype. V is TRBV29-1 and J is TRBJ2-7, with 7 bases lining up with TRBD1. CDR1 SQVTM and CDR2 ANQGSEA come from the germline V gene. The CDR3 runs 15 residues. Trimming took 1 base from V and 2 from J; bases not matched to a gene: 8. The CDR3 sequence: CSVEGPGQTAYEQYF. The CDR3, as DNA: TGCAGCGTTGAAGGTCCGGGACAGACCGCCTACGAGCAGTACTTC.

V gene TRBV28 combines with J gene TRBJ1-4; D remains unclear. The V gene's germline CDR1 is MDHEN and CDR2 SYDVKM. Trimming shortened V by 4 bases and J by 5 bases, and 5 bases separated the two germline ends. The CDR3 extends over 12 amino acids. This CDR3 reads CASSSANEKLFF. In nucleotides, the CDR3 is TGTGCCAGCAGTTCGGCGAATGAAAAACTGTTTTTT.

The V gene is TRBV20-1, the J gene TRBJ2-3; D is undetermined. Germline CDR1 reads DFQATT; CDR2 reads SNEGSKA (reference sequence). V dropped 0 bases and J dropped 3 bases, with 7 bases sitting between them. The CDR3 is 13 residues long. CDR3 protein: CSARDWLTDTQYF. In nucleotides, the CDR3 is TGCAGTGCTAGAGATTGGTTGACAGATACGCAGTATTTT.

This clonotype was detected only a few times. The chain has TRBV7-2 and TRBJ2-3, with a tentative D call TRBD1 (6 bases). V lost 3 bases, J lost 6 bases, and 16 bases lay in between. Looked up from germline, CDR1 is SGHTA and CDR2 is FQGNSA. The CDR3 is 15 amino acids. The CDR3 region has the DNA TGTGCCAGCAGCTTTCCGACAGGATGGGAGGATACGCAGTATTTT. Amino acid sequence: CASSFPTGWEDTQYF. Full variable domain (outside the CDR3, taken from reference TRBV7-2 and TRBJ2-3): GAGVSQSPSNKVTEKGKDVELRCDPISGHTALYWYRQSLGQGLEFLIYFQGNSAPDKSGLPSDRFSAERTGGSVSTLTIQRTQQEDSAVYLCASSFPTGWEDTQYFGPGTRLTVL.

Remarks on this clonotype: It may be a read error: a sequence one base away is much more abundant. The rearrangement links TRBV27 to TRBJ2-2; D possibly corresponds to TRBD1 (9 bases). There are 15 residues in the CDR3. The germline CDR1 and CDR2 sequences are MNHEY and SMNVEV (reference sequence). The CDR3 sequence is CTSGGTGGWTGELFF. The CDR3 nucleotides read TGTACCAGCGGGGGAACAGGGGGCTGGACCGGGGAGCTGTTTTTT.

This chain joins TRBV5-1 and TRBJ2-2; 7 nucleotides line up with TRBD1. There are 14 residues in the CDR3. J was trimmed by 6 bases and V by 3 bases; bases with no gene match: 5. From germline, CDR1 is SGHRS and CDR2 YFSETQ. CDR3 protein: CASSWKGTAGELFF. The DNA of the CDR3 is TGCGCCAGCAGCTGGAAAGGGACAGCCGGGGAGCTGTTTTTT.

The genes are TRBV6-5 and TRBJ2-7; D could derive from TRBD1 or TRBD2 (5 bases each). The CDR3 runs to 15 residues. V was trimmed by 0 bases and J by 1 base, leaving 10 bases between them. CDR1 is MNHEY and CDR2 is SVGAGI in the germline V gene. The CDR3 protein is CASSYSWGPSYEQYF. In nucleotides, the CDR3 is TGTGCCAGCAGTTACTCGTGGGGACCATCCTACGAGCAGTACTTC.

This chain connects TRBV28 to TRBJ2-7; a possible D gene is TRBD1 (6 bases). Deletions cut 7 bases from V and 0 bases from J, with 16 bases between. The CDR3 consists of 15 residues. Germline V gene sequence: CDR1 MDHEN, CDR2 SYDVKM. The CDR3 protein is CASTIGTSSSYEQYF. The CDR3 coding sequence is TGTGCCAGCACCATCGGGACATCCAGCTCCTACGAGCAGTACTTC.

This clonotype came up many times. The chain employs TRBV29-1 and TRBJ2-5, with 7 bases that match TRBD1. This CDR3 is built from 13 residues. CDR1 is SQVTM and CDR2 is ANQGSEA in the germline V gene. V lost 6 bases, J lost 4 bases, and 8 bases stayed unmatched. CDR3 protein: CSVLDRARETQYF. In DNA, the CDR3 is TGCAGCGTCCTTGACAGGGCCCGAGAGACCCAGTACTTC.

The chain has TRBV28 and TRBJ1-1, with unresolved D. The CDR3 consists of 15 residues. V lost 5 bases to trimming and J lost 1 base, with 14 bases between them. The germline gives CDR1 MDHEN, CDR2 SYDVKM. DNA of the CDR3: TGTGCCAGCAGTCCCCGAGTGGCGGGGAACACTGAAGCTTTCTTT. Translated, it gives CASSPRVAGNTEAFF.

This clonotype has just a few counts. The V and J genes are TRBV20-1 and TRBJ1-1, with D perhaps matching TRBD1 (5 bases). V shed 3 bases and J shed 9 bases, with 23 bases lying between them. The CDR3 has 15 amino acids. The germline V gene has CDR1 DFQATT and CDR2 SNEGSKA (reference sequence). The CDR3 sequence is CSASPSGSGNIQAFF. The CDR3 region has the DNA TGCAGTGCTAGTCCTTCTGGGTCAGGGAATATTCAAGCTTTCTTT.

This clonotype has a count of ten or more. CDR3 loop: CSGMDRSRIEAFF. CDR3 sequence (DNA): TGCAGCGGGATGGACAGGTCGAGGATTGAAGCTTTCTTT. The chain links TRBV29-1 to TRBJ1-1; 7 nucleotides match TRBD1. V lost 7 bases, J lost 7 bases, and 12 bases stayed unmatched. The CDR3 contains 13 residues. Per germline, CDR1 SQVTM and CDR2 ANQGSEA.

Sample share makes this clonotype medium-sized. The chain carries TRBV20-1 and TRBJ1-5; 7 bases match TRBD1. V gave up 6 bases and J gave up 3 bases; unmatched junction bases: 5. The CDR3 spans 13 residues. Germline-derived CDR1 and CDR2 are DFQATT and SNEGSKA (reference sequence). The chain's CDR3 is CSAKQGYNQPQHF. The CDR3 DNA follows: TGCAGTGCCAAACAGGGGTACAATCAGCCCCAGCATTTT.

The chain employs TRBV6-1 and TRBJ1-5; D remains unclear. Looked up from germline, CDR1 is MNHNS and CDR2 is SASEGT. With 4 bases removed from V and 5 bases from J, the gap between germline ends came to 15 bases. The CDR3 is made up of 15 amino acids. Here the CDR3 reads CASSAEEGGHQPQHF. For the CDR3, the DNA is TGTGCCAGCAGTGCCGAGGAGGGAGGACATCAGCCCCAGCATTTT.

This chain connects TRBV5-5 to TRBJ2-3; TRBD1 matches 7 bases. The CDR3 spans 14 residues. The germline gives CDR1 SGHKS, CDR2 YYEKEE (reference sequence). V shed 4 bases, J shed 10 bases, and the junction held 12 bases outside the gene matches. In DNA, the CDR3 is TGTGCCAGCAGCGCGGACCAGAGGGGGCTCGCGCAGTATTTT. It specifies CASSADQRGLAQYF.

The sample holds a few counts of this clonotype. This chain joins TRBV5-1 and TRBJ2-3; 10 bases agree with TRBD2. From germline, CDR1 is SGHRS and CDR2 YFSETQ. V lost 4 bases to trimming and J lost 5 bases; unmatched junction nucleotides: 4. CDR3 length: 14 residues. The CDR3 DNA sequence: TGCGCCAGCAGCCCCTTAGCGGGGGGAGATACGCAGTATTTT. It is translated as CASSPLAGGDTQYF.

The chain has TRBV18 and TRBJ1-1; no reliable D call. The CDR3 runs 13 residues. V was pared by 2 bases and J by 0 bases, with 4 bases between. Germline-derived CDR1 and CDR2 are KGHSH and LQKENI. The CDR3 loop reads CASSPDMNTEAFF. The DNA for the CDR3 is TGTGCCAGCTCACCAGATATGAACACTGAAGCTTTCTTT.

The table lists this clonotype with a few counts. CDR3 sequence reads: CASTRPSGGSTDTQYF. Here the CDR3 DNA reads TGTGCCAGCACCCGCCCTAGCGGGGGGTCCACAGATACGCAGTATTTT. The chain uses TRBV5-5 and TRBJ2-3; 11 bases align to TRBD2. The CDR3 extends over 16 amino acids. J lost 2 bases, V lost 6 bases, and 8 bases had no gene match. Germline CDR1 SGHKS, CDR2 YYEKEE (reference sequence).

V gene TRBV12-3 or TRBV12-4 combines with J gene TRBJ2-5; the D gene is possibly TRBD2 (6 bases). Deletions cut 4 bases from V and 3 bases from J, with 18 bases between. The CDR3 runs 16 residues. CDR3 sequence (DNA): TGTGCCAGCAGTTGGGACTTACTAGTCCGGGAAGAGACCCAGTACTTC. Amino acid sequence: CASSWDLLVREETQYF.

This clonotype occurred many times. The chain has TRBV7-2 and TRBJ1-1, with D perhaps TRBD1 (5 bases). The CDR3 runs 17 residues. Per the germline V gene, CDR1 is SGHTA and CDR2 is FQGNSA. V shed 2 bases and J shed 3 bases, with 19 bases lying between them. The CDR3 DNA follows: TGTGCCAGCAGCTTACGAGGAGGGGCCGCCGGGTACACTGAAGCTTTCTTT. This encodes CASSLRGGAAGYTEAFF.

The chain carries TRBV20-1 and TRBJ2-1; 9 bases map to TRBD1. Unmatched junction bases numbered 7, after V lost 6 bases and J lost 4 bases. Germline V lookup: CDR1 DFQATT, CDR2 SNEGSKA (reference sequence). CDR3 length equals 14 residues. The CDR3 nucleotides are TGCAGTGCAGTGCCGGGACAGGGTTACAATGAGCAGTTCTTC. Encoded protein: CSAVPGQGYNEQFF.